This passage covers 19 T cell receptor beta chains from one sample sequenced in a study of cytomegalovirus exposure and HLA in healthy donors. This PCR relied on a set of 60 Vbeta primers and 13 Jbeta primers. Sequenced by immunoSEQ multiplex PCR; TCRdb stores in-frame clones only, minus some. The profile shows roughly 170,000 clones, under 90% of them singletons. The sequenced sample was PBMCs. The receptors originated from a man aged 18 to 35 in good health and CMV-seronegative.

A single count supports this clone. The genes are TRBV5-1 and TRBJ2-3, with 11 bases aligning to TRBD2. The CDR3 loop spans 16 amino acids. Germline CDR1 is SGHRS and CDR2 is YFSETQ. The trim removed 3 bases at V and 2 bases at J, leaving 5 bases unmatched. Here the CDR3 DNA reads TGCGCCAGCAGCTGGAATAGCGGGGGGGTCACAGATACGCAGTATTTT. Its translation is CASSWNSGGVTDTQYF.

The chain has TRBV6-5 and TRBJ1-1; 10 bases line up with TRBD1. In germline, CDR1 is MNHEY, CDR2 SVGAGI. V shed 1 base, J shed 3 bases, and the junction held 2 bases outside the gene matches. This CDR3 spans 15 amino acids. The CDR3 loop reads CASSYWDRGDTEAFF. The DNA of the CDR3 is TGTGCCAGCAGTTACTGGGACAGGGGAGACACTGAAGCTTTCTTT.

V and J are TRBV6-1 and TRBJ1-5, with a possible D match to TRBD1 (5 bases). Looked up from germline, CDR1 is MNHNS and CDR2 is SASEGT. The CDR3 runs to 15 residues. V lost 3 bases and J 0 bases, leaving 9 bases between the germline ends. DNA for the CDR3: TGTGCCAGCAGTGAGCAGGGTTATAGCAATCAGCCCCAGCATTTT. It yields the protein CASSEQGYSNQPQHF.

The V and J genes are TRBV7-3 and TRBJ1-6, with D perhaps TRBD1 (6 bases). CDR1 SGHTA and CDR2 FQGTGA come from the germline V gene. V shed 5 bases and J shed 7 bases, with 15 bases lying between them. The CDR3 has 15 residues. CDR3: CASSLGGRQNSPLHF. DNA of the CDR3: TGTGCCAGCAGCCTTGGGGGCCGGCAGAATTCACCCCTCCACTTT. Combining the CDR3 with reference TRBV7-3 and TRBJ1-6 gives the whole variable domain GAGVSQTPSNKVTEKGKYVELRCDPISGHTALYWYRQSLGQGPEFLIYFQGTGAADDSGLPNDRFFAVRPEGSVSTLKIQRTERGDSAVYLCASSLGGRQNSPLHFGNGTRLTVT.

J is TRBJ2-2 and V is TRBV18; D unclear. Germline lookup yields CDR1 KGHSH and CDR2 LQKENI. The CDR3 runs to 15 residues. V lost 1 base, J lost 0 bases, and 6 bases lay in between. This CDR3 reads CASSPLSANTGELFF. The CDR3 bases are TGTGCCAGCTCACCACTTTCAGCGAACACCGGGGAGCTGTTTTTT. Full variable domain (rest looked up from reference TRBV18 and TRBJ2-2): NAGVMQNPRHLVRRRGQEARLRCSPMKGHSHVYWYRQLPEEGLKFMVYLQKENIIDESGMPKERFSAEFPKEGPSILRIQQVVRGDSAAYFCASSPLSANTGELFFGEGSRLTVL.

This sequence joins TRBV18 and TRBJ1-5; perhaps TRBD1 as D (5 bases). Trimming removed 5 bases from V and 7 bases from J, with 12 bases in between. The CDR3 is made up of 13 amino acids. In germline, CDR1 is KGHSH, CDR2 LQKENI. The CDR3 nucleotides are TGTGCCAGCTCAGGGCAGGGAAAACAGCCCCAGCATTTT. Translating gives CASSGQGKQPQHF.

This chain links TRBV18 with TRBJ1-1, with no clear D. There are 13 residues in the CDR3. Per the germline V gene, CDR1 is KGHSH and CDR2 is LQKENI. V lost 2 bases and J lost 5, with 9 bases in between. This CDR3 reads CASSPTEGTEAFF. CDR3 DNA sequence: TGTGCCAGCTCACCAACCGAGGGTACTGAAGCTTTCTTT.

In its sample, this clone was seen a few times. The chain carries TRBV7-9 and TRBJ2-4; maybe TRBD1 (6 bases). Germline lookup yields CDR1 SEHNR and CDR2 FQNEAQ (reference sequence). The V gene lost 4 bases and the J gene lost 14 bases, with 15 bases spanning the gap. The CDR3 has 12 residues. The CDR3 here is CASSSGDILKYF. Written as DNA, the CDR3 is TGTGCCAGCAGCTCCGGGGACATCTTGAAGTACTTC.

This clone was observed a single time. The rearrangement links TRBV7-2 to TRBJ2-7; tentative D call: TRBD2 (6 bases). The germline V gene encodes CDR1 SGHTA and CDR2 FQGNSA. The CDR3 length is 13 residues. V dropped 1 base and J dropped 4 bases, with 8 bases sitting between them. The CDR3 DNA sequence: TGTGCCAGCAGCTTAGTTAGCGGTTACGAGCAGTACTTC. It codes for CASSLVSGYEQYF.

The chain couples TRBV27 to TRBJ1-3; no firm D call. The V end lost 5 bases, the J end lost 2 bases, and 7 bases lay between the germline ends. The CDR3 has 13 residues. CDR1 is MNHEY and CDR2 is SMNVEV in the germline V gene (reference sequence). The chain's CDR3 is CASSNSPGNTIYF. CDR3 coding DNA: TGTGCCAGCAGTAACTCCCCTGGAAACACCATATATTTT.

The chain employs TRBV10-3 and TRBJ1-2, with 11 bases matching TRBD1. J gave up 6 bases and V 10 bases, and 7 bases lay outside the gene matches. The germline gives CDR1 ENHRY, CDR2 SYGVKD. The length of the CDR3 is 13 residues. CDR3 coding DNA: TGTGCCACCTCGGGACAGGGGGTCCATGGCTACACCTTC. Residues: CATSGQGVHGYTF.

This clone was picked up a small number of times. The junction and the germline gene differ at one end; a read error may be behind it. This sequence joins TRBV6-5 and TRBJ1-4; 8 positions agree with TRBD1. The germline CDR1 and CDR2 sequences are MNHEY and SVGAGI. This CDR3 has 11 residues. In DNA, the CDR3 is TGTGCCAGCAGACCACCGGGACAGGAACTTTTT. Its protein product is CASRPPGQELF.

The chain uses TRBV5-1 and TRBJ2-1, with 7 positions matching TRBD1. After removal of 8 bases from V and 2 bases from J, the junction contained 7 bases not matched to a gene. CDR1 and CDR2 (germline): SGHRS, YFSETQ. This CDR3 is built from 14 residues. CDR3 in amino acids: CASANRGTYNEQFF. The CDR3 DNA reads TGCGCCAGTGCAAACAGGGGAACCTACAATGAGCAGTTCTTC.

This clone was detected only once. This sequence joins TRBV7-9 and TRBJ1-3, with 7 bases matching TRBD1. The CDR3 loop spans 16 amino acids. The ends lost 4 bases at V and 4 bases at J; junction bases unmatched: 10. The germline V gene has CDR1 SEHNR and CDR2 FQNEAQ (reference sequence). This chain's CDR3 is CASSSPGQPGGNTIYF. The DNA of the CDR3 is TGTGCCAGCAGCTCGCCGGGACAGCCTGGAGGAAACACCATATATTTT.

The J gene is TRBJ2-1, the V gene TRBV7-2; 7 positions agree with TRBD2. The germline gives CDR1 SGHTA, CDR2 FQGNSA. The J segment lost 4 bases and the V segment lost 5 bases, leaving 14 bases of the junction unmatched. CDR3 length equals 17 residues. CDR3 DNA sequence: TGTGCCAGCAGCGTACTAAGCGGGACCTTGAGATACAATGAGCAGTTCTTC. Encoded protein: CASSVLSGTLRYNEQFF.

This clone was detected once. The V call is TRBV7-6, the J call TRBJ2-1; 7 bases are shared with TRBD1. Trimming at V came to 6 bases and at J to 4 bases, leaving 9 bases not matched to a gene. The CDR3 is 15 amino acids. Germline V gene lookup returns CDR1 SGHVS and CDR2 FNYEAQ. The CDR3 nucleotides read TGTGCCAGCAGTCTCGGGGACAGAACGTACAATGAGCAGTTCTTC. Translation: CASSLGDRTYNEQFF. The variable domain in full, with the rest retrieved from reference TRBV7-6 and TRBJ2-1, is GAGVSQSPRYKVTKRGQDVALRCDPISGHVSLYWYRQALGQGPEFLTYFNYEAQQDKSGLPNDRFSAERPEGSISTLTIQRTEQRDSAMYRCASSLGDRTYNEQFFGPGTRLTVL.

The chain employs TRBV4-3 and TRBJ2-1; D uncertain. V was trimmed by 0 bases and J by 0 bases, leaving 12 bases between them. Germline CDR1 is LGHNA and CDR2 is YSLEER. This CDR3 has 17 residues. This chain's CDR3 is CASSQDLVALSYNEQFF. CDR3 nucleotides: TGCGCCAGCAGCCAAGACTTGGTAGCCCTCTCCTACAATGAGCAGTTCTTC.

This clone is a singleton in its sample. The chain links TRBV27 to TRBJ1-6, with unresolved D. Trimming took off 3 bases at V and 4 bases at J, with 16 bases between the two ends. The V gene's germline CDR1 is MNHEY and CDR2 SMNVEV (reference sequence). The CDR3 loop spans 17 amino acids. The CDR3 spells CASSFDGAKRYNSPLHF. Here the CDR3 DNA reads TGTGCCAGCAGTTTTGACGGTGCAAAGCGATATAATTCACCCCTCCACTTT.

The CDR3 protein is CASSFGAGDNNEQFF. DNA for the CDR3: TGTGCCAGCAGCTTTGGCGCAGGGGATAACAATGAGCAGTTCTTC. The chain combines TRBV5-4 with TRBJ2-1; possibly TRBD1 for D (6 bases). The length of the CDR3 is 15 residues. Trimming pared 2 bases from V and 5 bases from J, leaving 14 bases between. Germline CDR1 is SGHNT and CDR2 is YYREEE (reference sequence).